A single sample is the source of the 11 T cell receptor beta chains below, sequenced in a study of blood T cells in healthy people across ages. Alongside a J-beta primer mix, a sample-barcoded 5' primer served in a second PCR lasting about 7 to 12 cycles. Via MiXCR, TCRdb re-called the 5' RACE reads, giving one row per CDR3 protein. This sample has 650,000 to 800,000 distinct CDR3 sequences; approximately 48% occur once, and the top ten carry roughly 19%. The sequencing sample was made of blood. The source of these receptors is a man aged 55 to 70 in good health.

The sample holds a few counts of this clonotype. The rearrangement links TRBV6-6 to TRBJ2-5, with D unclear. The CDR3 contains 15 residues. V lost 0 bases and J lost 5, with 13 bases in between. CDR1 and CDR2 (germline): MNHNY, SVGAGI (reference sequence). CDR3 DNA: TGTGCCAGCAGTTACTCGAGGCCCCCGACGGAGACCCAGTACTTC. Translating it yields CASSYSRPPTETQYF.

This chain links TRBV6-5 with TRBJ2-1; TRBD2 matches at 8 bases. The CDR3 length is 15 residues. CDR1 MNHEY and CDR2 SVGAGI come from the germline V gene. J was trimmed by 7 bases and V by 5 bases; bases with no gene match: 10. The CDR3 bases are TGTGCCAGCAGTCCGCTGGCTAGCGGGCATAATGAGCAGTTCTTC. Translation gives CASSPLASGHNEQFF.

This clonotype occurred a few times. The CDR3 sequence: CASSPIVGGNEQFF. The CDR3 DNA reads TGTGCCAGCAGTCCCATAGTGGGGGGCAATGAGCAGTTCTTC. V is TRBV6-6 and J is TRBJ2-1; possibly TRBD2 for D (6 bases). Trimming took 5 bases from V and 6 from J, leaving 14 bases between them. The germline gives CDR1 MNHNY, CDR2 SVGAGI (reference sequence). CDR3 length: 14 amino acids.

This chain links TRBV7-2 with TRBJ2-3; TRBD1 or TRBD2 may be the D gene (6 bases each). The V end was cut by 3 bases, the J end by 7 bases, with 11 bases between. The germline V gene has CDR1 SGHTA and CDR2 FQGNSA. The CDR3 runs 13 residues. The CDR3 sequence: CASSFEGGHTQYF. The CDR3, as DNA: TGTGCCAGCAGCTTCGAGGGGGGCCATACGCAGTATTTT.

This rearrangement joins TRBV2 to TRBJ2-7; the D is unclear. Germline V gives CDR1 SNHLY, CDR2 FYNNEI. The length of the CDR3 is 12 residues. V lost 8 bases to trimming and J lost 1 base, with 9 bases between them. CDR3 loop: CASVGYSYEQYF. The CDR3 bases are TGTGCCAGCGTGGGGTATTCCTACGAGCAGTACTTC.

The V call is TRBV12-3 or TRBV12-4, the J call TRBJ2-6; D unclear. This CDR3 contains 18 residues. V was trimmed by 5 bases and J by 0 bases, leaving 17 bases between them. The CDR3 is CASSGYRTSNSGANVLTF. In DNA form, the CDR3 reads TGTGCCAGCAGTGGATATAGAACTTCCAACTCTGGGGCCAACGTCCTGACTTTC.

This chain links TRBV9 with TRBJ2-6, with 10 bases lining up with TRBD1. The CDR3 is made up of 18 amino acids. The J segment lost 0 bases and the V segment lost 0 bases, leaving 3 bases of the junction unmatched. Germline V gene lookup returns CDR1 SGDLS and CDR2 YYNGEE. The chain's CDR3 is CASSVARTGGSGANVLTF. The CDR3 bases are TGTGCCAGCAGCGTAGCAAGGACAGGGGGCTCTGGGGCCAACGTCCTGACTTTC.

The chain recombines TRBV20-1 with TRBJ1-5; no definite D call. V lost 0 bases to trimming and J lost 1 base, with 1 base between them. The CDR3 has 12 residues. The germline V gene encodes CDR1 DFQATT and CDR2 SNEGSKA (reference sequence). This CDR3 is CSARESNQPQHF. The CDR3 DNA reads as TGCAGTGCTAGAGAGAGCAATCAGCCCCAGCATTTT.

J is TRBJ2-7 and V is TRBV6-5; 7 nucleotides match TRBD1. The end of the DNA is better explained by TRBJ2-5, so the J call may be wrong. CDR3 length: 13 residues. CDR1 and CDR2 (germline): MNHEY, SVGAGI. The DNA for the CDR3 is TGTGCCAGCGGGGGTACAGGGGCAAAGACCCAGTACTTC. Encoded protein: CASGGTGAKTQYF.

V and J are TRBV3-1 and TRBJ2-1; 9 bases map to TRBD2. The CDR3 spans 20 residues. Trimming removed 4 bases from V and 0 bases from J; junction bases left unmatched: 16. In germline, CDR1 is LGHDT, CDR2 YNNKEL (reference sequence). The CDR3 bases are TGTGCCAGCAGCCTAAGGACGGGACTAGCTGGCGTAAACTCCTACAATGAGCAGTTCTTC. It yields the protein CASSLRTGLAGVNSYNEQFF.

CDR3 in DNA: TGCAGTGCTAGAGGGAAACGAGGACAGGGAGGTCAGCCCCAGCATTTT. As protein: CSARGKRGQGGQPQHF. The chain couples TRBV20-1 to TRBJ1-5, with 8 bases matching TRBD1. This CDR3 spans 16 amino acids. The V segment lost 1 base and the J segment 6 bases; nucleotides outside the gene matches: 11. The V gene's germline CDR1 is DFQATT and CDR2 SNEGSKA (reference sequence).